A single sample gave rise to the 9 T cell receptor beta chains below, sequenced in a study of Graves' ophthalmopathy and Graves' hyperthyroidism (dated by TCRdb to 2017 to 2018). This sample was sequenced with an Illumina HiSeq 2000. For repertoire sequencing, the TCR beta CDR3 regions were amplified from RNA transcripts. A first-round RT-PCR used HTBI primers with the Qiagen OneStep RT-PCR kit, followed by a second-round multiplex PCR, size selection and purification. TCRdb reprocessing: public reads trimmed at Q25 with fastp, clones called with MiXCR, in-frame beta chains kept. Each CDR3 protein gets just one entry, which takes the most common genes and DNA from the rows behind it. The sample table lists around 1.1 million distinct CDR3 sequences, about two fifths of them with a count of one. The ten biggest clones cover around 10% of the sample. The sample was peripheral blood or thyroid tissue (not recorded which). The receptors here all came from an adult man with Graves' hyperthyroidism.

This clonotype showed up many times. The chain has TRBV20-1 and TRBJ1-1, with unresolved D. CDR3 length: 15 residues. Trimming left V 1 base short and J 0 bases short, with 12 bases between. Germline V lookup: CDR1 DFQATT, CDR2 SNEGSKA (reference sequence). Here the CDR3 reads CSARGPGIMNTEAFF. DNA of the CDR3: TGCAGTGCTAGAGGCCCTGGGATCATGAACACTGAAGCTTTCTTT.

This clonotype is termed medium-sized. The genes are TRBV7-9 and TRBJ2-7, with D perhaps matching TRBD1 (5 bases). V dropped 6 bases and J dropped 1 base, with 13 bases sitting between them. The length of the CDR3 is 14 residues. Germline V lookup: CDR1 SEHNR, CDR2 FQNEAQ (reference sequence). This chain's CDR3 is CASSPDSRSYEQYF. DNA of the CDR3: TGTGCCAGCAGTCCTGACAGTCGATCCTACGAGCAGTACTTC.

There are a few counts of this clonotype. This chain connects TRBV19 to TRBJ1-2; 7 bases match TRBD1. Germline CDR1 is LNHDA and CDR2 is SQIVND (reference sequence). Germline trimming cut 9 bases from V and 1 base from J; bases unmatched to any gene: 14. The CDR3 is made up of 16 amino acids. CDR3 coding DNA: TGTGCCAGCCGAACATCCCGACAGGGAATTAACTATGGCTACACCTTC. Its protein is CASRTSRQGINYGYTF.

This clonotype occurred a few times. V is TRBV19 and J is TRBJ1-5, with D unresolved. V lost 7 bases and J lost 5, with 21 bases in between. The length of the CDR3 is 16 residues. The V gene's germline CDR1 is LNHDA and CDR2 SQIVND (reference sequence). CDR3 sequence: CASTTEEAADYQPQHF. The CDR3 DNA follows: TGTGCCAGTACTACCGAAGAAGCGGCAGACTATCAGCCCCAGCATTTT.

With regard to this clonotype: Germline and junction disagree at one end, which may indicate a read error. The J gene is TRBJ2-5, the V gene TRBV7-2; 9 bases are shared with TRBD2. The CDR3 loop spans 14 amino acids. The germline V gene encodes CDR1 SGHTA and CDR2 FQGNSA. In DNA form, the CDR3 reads TGTGCCAGCAGCCTAGCGGGACAAATGGAGACCCAGTACTTC. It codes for CASSLAGQMETQYF.

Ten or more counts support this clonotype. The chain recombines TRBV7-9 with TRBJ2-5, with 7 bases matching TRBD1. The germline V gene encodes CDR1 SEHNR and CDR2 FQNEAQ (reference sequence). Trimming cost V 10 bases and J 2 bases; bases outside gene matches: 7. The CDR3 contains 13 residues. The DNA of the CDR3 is TGTGCCAAGGCTACAGGGGAACAAGAGACCCAGTACTTC. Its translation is CAKATGEQETQYF.

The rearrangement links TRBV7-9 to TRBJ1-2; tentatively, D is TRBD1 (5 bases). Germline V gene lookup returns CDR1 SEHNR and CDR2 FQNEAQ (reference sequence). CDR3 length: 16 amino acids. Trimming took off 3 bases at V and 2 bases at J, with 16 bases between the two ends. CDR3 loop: CASSLLPGTPNYGYTF. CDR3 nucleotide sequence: TGTGCCAGCAGCTTGTTGCCCGGGACCCCGAACTATGGCTACACCTTC.

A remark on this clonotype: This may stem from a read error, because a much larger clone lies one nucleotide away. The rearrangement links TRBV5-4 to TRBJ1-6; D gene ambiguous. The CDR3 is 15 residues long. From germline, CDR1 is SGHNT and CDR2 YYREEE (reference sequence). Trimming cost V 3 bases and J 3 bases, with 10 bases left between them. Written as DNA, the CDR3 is TGTGCCAGCAGCTCCGAGACCAACTATAATTCACCCCTCCACTTT. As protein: CASSSETNYNSPLHF. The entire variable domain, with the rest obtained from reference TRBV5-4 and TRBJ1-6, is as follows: ETGVTQSPTHLIKTRGQQVTLRCSSQSGHNTVSWYQQALGQGPQFIFQYYREEENGRGNFPPRFSGLQFPNYSSELNVNALELDDSALYLCASSSETNYNSPLHFGNGTRLTVT.

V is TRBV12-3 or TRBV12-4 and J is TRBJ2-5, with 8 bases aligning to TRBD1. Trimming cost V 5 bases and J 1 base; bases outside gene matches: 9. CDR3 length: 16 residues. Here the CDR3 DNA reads TGTGCCAGCAGTCCCCTAGACAGGGGAAGCCAAGAGACCCAGTACTTC. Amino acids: CASSPLDRGSQETQYF.